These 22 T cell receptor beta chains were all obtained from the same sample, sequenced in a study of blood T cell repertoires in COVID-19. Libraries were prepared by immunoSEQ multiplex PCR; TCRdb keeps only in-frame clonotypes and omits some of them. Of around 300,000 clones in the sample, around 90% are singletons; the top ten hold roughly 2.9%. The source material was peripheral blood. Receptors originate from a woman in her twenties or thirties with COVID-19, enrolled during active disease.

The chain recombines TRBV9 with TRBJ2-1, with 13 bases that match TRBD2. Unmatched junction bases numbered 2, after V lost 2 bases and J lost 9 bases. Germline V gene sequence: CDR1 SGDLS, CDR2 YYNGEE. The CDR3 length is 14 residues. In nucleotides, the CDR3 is TGTGCCAGCAGCGTCGGGACTAGCGGGATTGAGCAGTTCTTC. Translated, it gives CASSVGTSGIEQFF.

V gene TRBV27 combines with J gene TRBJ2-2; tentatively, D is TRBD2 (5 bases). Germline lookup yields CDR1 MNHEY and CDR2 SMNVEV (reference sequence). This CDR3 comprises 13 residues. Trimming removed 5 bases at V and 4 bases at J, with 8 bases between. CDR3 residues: CASSRTFTGELFF. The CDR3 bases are TGTGCCAGCAGTCGGACTTTCACCGGGGAGCTGTTTTTT.

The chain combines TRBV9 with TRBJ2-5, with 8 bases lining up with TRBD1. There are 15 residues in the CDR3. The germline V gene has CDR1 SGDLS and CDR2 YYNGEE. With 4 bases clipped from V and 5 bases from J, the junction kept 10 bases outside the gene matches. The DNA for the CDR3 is TGTGCCAGCAGCTCCTCGGCAGGGGGCGGGGAGACCCAGTACTTC. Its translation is CASSSSAGGGETQYF.

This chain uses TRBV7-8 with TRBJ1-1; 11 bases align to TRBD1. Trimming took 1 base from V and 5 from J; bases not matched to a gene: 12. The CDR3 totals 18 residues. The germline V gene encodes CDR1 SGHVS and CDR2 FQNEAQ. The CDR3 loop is CASSLVVRTGGAGTEAFF. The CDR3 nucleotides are TGTGCCAGCAGCTTAGTGGTACGGACAGGGGGCGCAGGGACTGAAGCTTTCTTT.

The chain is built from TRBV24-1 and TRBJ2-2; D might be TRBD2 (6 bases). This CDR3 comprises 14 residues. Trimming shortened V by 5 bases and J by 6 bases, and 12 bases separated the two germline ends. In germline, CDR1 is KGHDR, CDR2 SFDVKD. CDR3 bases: TGTGCCACCAGTGGGAGGGGAAGTGCCGGGGAGCTGTTTTTT. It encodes CATSGRGSAGELFF.

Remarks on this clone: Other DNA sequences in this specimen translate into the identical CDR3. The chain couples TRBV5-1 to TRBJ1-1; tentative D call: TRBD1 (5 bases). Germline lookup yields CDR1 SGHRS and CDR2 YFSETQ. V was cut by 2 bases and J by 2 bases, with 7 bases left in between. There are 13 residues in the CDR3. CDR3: CASSLTGNTEAFF. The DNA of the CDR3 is TGCGCCAGCAGCTTAACAGGTAACACTGAAGCTTTCTTT. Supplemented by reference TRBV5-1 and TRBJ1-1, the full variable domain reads KAGVTQTPRYLIKTRGQQVTLSCSPISGHRSVSWYQQTPGQGLQFLFEYFSETQRNKGNFPGRFSGRQFSNSRSEMNVSTLELGDSALYLCASSLTGNTEAFFGQGTRLTVV.

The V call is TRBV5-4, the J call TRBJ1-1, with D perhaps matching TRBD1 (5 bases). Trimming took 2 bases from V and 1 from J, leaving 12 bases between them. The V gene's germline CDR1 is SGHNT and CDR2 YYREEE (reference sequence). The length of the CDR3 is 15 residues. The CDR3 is CASSFSRARNTEAFF. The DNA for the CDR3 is TGTGCCAGCAGCTTTAGCAGGGCGCGGAACACTGAAGCTTTCTTT.

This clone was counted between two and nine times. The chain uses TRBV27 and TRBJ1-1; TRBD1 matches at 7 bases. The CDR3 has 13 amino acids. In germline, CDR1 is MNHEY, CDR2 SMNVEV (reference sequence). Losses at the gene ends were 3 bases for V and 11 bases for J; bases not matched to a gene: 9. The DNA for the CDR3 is TGTGCCAGCAGTTTTACGGCAGGGGGAAGTGCTTTCTTT. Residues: CASSFTAGGSAFF.

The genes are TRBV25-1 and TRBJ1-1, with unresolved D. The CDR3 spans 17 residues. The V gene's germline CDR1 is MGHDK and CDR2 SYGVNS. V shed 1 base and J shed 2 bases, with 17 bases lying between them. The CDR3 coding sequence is TGTGCCAGCAGTGAATTGTTAAGCGGGGAGGCTAACACTGAAGCTTTCTTT. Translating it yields CASSELLSGEANTEAFF.

The CDR3 loop is CASGRDRGKVGIEAFF. CDR3 sequence (DNA): TGTGCTAGTGGGAGGGACAGGGGGAAGGTAGGCATTGAAGCTTTCTTT. The chain links TRBV12-5 to TRBJ1-1, with 11 bases that match TRBD1. The CDR3 runs to 16 residues. V lost 6 bases and J lost 7; bases outside the gene matches: 13. Germline V gene sequence: CDR1 LGHNT, CDR2 FRNRAP. Variable domain in full (rest from reference TRBV12-5 and TRBJ1-1): DARVTQTPRHKVTEMGQEVTMRCQPILGHNTVFWYRQTMMQGLELLAYFRNRAPLDDSGMPKDRFSAEMPDATLATLKIQPSEPRDSAVYFCASGRDRGKVGIEAFFGQGTRLTVV.

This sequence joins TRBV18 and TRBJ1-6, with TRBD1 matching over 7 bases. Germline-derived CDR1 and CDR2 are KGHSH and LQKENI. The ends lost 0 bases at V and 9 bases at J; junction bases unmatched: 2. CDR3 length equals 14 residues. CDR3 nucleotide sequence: TGTGCCAGCTCACCACCGACAGGGCGTTCACCCCTCCACTTT. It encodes CASSPPTGRSPLHF.

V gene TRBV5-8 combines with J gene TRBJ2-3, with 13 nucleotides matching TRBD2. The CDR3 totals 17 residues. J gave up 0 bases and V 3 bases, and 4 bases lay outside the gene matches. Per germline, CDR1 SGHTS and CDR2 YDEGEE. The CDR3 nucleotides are TGTGCCAGCAGCTCGGGACTAGCGGGATTTAGCACAGATACGCAGTATTTT. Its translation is CASSSGLAGFSTDTQYF.

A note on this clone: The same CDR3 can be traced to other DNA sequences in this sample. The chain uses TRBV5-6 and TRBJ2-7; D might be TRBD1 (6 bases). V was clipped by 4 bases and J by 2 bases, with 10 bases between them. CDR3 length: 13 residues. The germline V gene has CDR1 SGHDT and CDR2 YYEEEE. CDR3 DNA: TGTGCCAGCAGCCTGACAGGTGCCTACGAGCAGTACTTC. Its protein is CASSLTGAYEQYF.

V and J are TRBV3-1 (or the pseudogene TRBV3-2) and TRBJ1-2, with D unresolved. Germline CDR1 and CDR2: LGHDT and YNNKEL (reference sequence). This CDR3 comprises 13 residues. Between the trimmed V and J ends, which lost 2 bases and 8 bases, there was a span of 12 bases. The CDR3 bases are TGTGCCAGCAGCCAACGACCAGAGGGCGGCTACACCTTC. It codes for CASSQRPEGGYTF.

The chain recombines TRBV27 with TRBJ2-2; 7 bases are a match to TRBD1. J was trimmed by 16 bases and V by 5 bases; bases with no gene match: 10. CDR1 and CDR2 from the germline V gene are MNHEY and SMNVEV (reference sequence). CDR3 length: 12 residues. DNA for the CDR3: TGTGCCAGCAGTCCGCCTACAGGGGAAGAGTTTTTT. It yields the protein CASSPPTGEEFF.

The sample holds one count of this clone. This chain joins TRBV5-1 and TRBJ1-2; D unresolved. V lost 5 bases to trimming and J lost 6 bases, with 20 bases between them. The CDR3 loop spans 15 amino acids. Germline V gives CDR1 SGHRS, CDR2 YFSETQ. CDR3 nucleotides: TGCGCCAGCAGTGTGCAGGCCACCCGGGGAGATGGCTACACCTTC. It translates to CASSVQATRGDGYTF.

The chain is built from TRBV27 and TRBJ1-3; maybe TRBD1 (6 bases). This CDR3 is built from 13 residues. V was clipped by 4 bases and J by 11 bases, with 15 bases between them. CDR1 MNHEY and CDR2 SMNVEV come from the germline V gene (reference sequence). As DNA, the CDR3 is TGTGCCAGCAGTTCCAGCAGGGGCCTAGCCATATATTTT. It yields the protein CASSSSRGLAIYF.

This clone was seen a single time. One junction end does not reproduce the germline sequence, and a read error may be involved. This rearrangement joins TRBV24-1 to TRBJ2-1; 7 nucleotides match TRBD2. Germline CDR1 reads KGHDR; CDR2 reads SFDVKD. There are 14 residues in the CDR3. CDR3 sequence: CATGGEGSNNEQFF. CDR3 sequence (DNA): TGTGCCACCGGTGGGGAGGGCTCCAACAATGAGCAGTTCTTC.

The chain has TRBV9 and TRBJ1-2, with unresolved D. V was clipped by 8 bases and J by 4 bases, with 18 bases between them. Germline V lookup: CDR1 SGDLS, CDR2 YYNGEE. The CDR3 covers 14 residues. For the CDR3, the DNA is TGTGCCAGTACCCCAGCCGGGAAGTTCTATGGCTACACCTTC. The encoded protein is CASTPAGKFYGYTF.

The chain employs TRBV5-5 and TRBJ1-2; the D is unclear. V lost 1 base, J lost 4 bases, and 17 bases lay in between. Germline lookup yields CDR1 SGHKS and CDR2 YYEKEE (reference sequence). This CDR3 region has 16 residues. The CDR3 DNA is TGTGCCAGCAGCTTGTGGCACGACACCACTAGCTATGGCTACACCTTC. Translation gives CASSLWHDTTSYGYTF.

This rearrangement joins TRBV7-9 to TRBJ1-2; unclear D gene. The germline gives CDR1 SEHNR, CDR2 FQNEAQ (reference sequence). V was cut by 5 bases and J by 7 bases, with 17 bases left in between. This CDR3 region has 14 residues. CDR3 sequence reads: CASSTLAEVTGYTF. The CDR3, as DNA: TGTGCCAGCAGCACCCTGGCAGAGGTTACTGGCTACACCTTC.

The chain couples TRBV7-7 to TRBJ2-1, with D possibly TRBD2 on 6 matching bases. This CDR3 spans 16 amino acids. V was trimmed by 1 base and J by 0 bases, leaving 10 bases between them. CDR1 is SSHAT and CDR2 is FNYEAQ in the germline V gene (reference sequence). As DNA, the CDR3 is TGTGCCAGCAGCTTAGACGGGACTTTCTCCTACAATGAGCAGTTCTTC. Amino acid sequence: CASSLDGTFSYNEQFF.